Listed below are T cell receptor beta chains from one sample, sequenced in a study of T cells in Graves' hyperthyroidism and ophthalmopathy. TCRdb re-analysed the multiplex PCR reads in MiXCR, keeping a single row per CDR3 protein. The sample comprises roughly 500,000 distinct CDR3 sequences, roughly a quarter of which are singletons, and about 10% rests with the top ten. The source material was blood. These receptors were collected from a woman under 40 with Graves' ophthalmopathy. CDR3s include the opening cysteine and the closing phenylalanine or tryptophan. D genes are given only for firm matches. Not every row has a clone size; where given, it reads once, few, many or a size class.

>TRBJ2-7|NA|TRBD2|TRBV10-3
CAISAGLAGGPDEQYF
TGTGCCATCAGTGCGGGACTAGCGGGAGGGCCCGACGAGCAGTACTTC
>TRBJ2-7|NA|NA|TRBV11-1
CASSQTEPEASYEQYF
TGTGCCAGCAGCCAGACAGAACCCGAGGCCTCCTACGAGCAGTACTTC
>TRBJ2-7|NA|TRBD1|TRBV20-1
CSALRQGEDEQYF
TGCAGTGCTCTTAGACAGGGGGAGGACGAGCAGTACTTC
>TRBJ2-6|NA|NA|TRBV10-3
CAISGDTSASGANVLTF
TGTGCCATCAGTGGAGACACCTCCGCCTCTGGGGCCAACGTCCTGACTTTC
>TRBJ1-2|many|TRBD1|TRBV5-8
CASSTSTGGLYGYTF
TGTGCCAGCAGCACTTCGACAGGGGGCTTATATGGCTACACCTTC
>TRBJ1-2|many|NA|TRBV12-3/TRBV12-4
CASSASEYYAGYTF
TGTGCCAGCAGTGCCTCAGAATACTACGCAGGCTACACCTTC
>TRBJ1-1|NA|NA|TRBV7-3
CASSLDRTSTEAFF
TGTGCCAGCAGCTTAGACAGGACCTCCACTGAAGCTTTCTTT
>TRBJ1-2|NA|NA|TRBV27
CASSLRLGSSYGYTF
TGTGCCAGCAGTTTAAGGCTGGGGAGCAGCTATGGCTACACCTTC
>TRBJ2-2|many|NA|TRBV11-2
CASSLGLRGGRYTGELFF
TGTGCCAGCAGCTTAGGCCTTCGCGGGGGCCGCTACACCGGGGAGCTGTTTTTT
>TRBJ1-3|many|NA|TRBV6-4
CASSDGDQRIGNTIYF
TGTGCCAGCAGTGACGGGGACCAACGCATAGGAAACACCATATATTTT
>TRBJ2-7|many|TRBD2|TRBV28
CASSFGRGAYEQYF
TGTGCCAGCAGTTTCGGCCGGGGGGCCTACGAGCAGTACTTC
>TRBJ1-3|many|NA|TRBV19
CASSTPPGNTIYF
TGTGCCAGTAGTACACCCCCCGGAAACACCATATATTTT
>TRBJ2-7|many|NA|TRBV12-3/TRBV12-4
CASSWDIYEQYF
TGTGCCAGCAGTTGGGACATCTACGAGCAGTACTTC
>TRBJ1-2|many|NA|TRBV6-2/TRBV6-3
CASSYSWARGYTF
TGTGCCAGCAGTTACTCATGGGCGCGGGGCTACACCTTC
>TRBJ2-5|many|NA|TRBV7-8
CATRAETQYF
TGTGCCACCCGGGCAGAGACCCAGTACTTC
>TRBJ1-1|NA|TRBD1|TRBV2
CASSGGRTGTMNTEAFF
TGTGCCAGCAGTGGAGGGAGGACAGGCACTATGAACACTGAAGCTTTCTTT
>TRBJ1-1|many|TRBD1|TRBV7-9
CASSFTTGMDTEAFF
TGTGCCAGCAGCTTCACGACAGGGATGGACACTGAAGCTTTCTTT
>TRBJ1-1|NA|NA|TRBV10-2
CASSEQGTNTEAFF
TGCGCCAGCAGTGAGCAGGGGACGAACACTGAAGCTTTCTTT
>TRBJ1-6|NA|TRBD1|TRBV12-3/TRBV12-4
CASSLTGINSPLHF
TGTGCCAGCAGTTTGACAGGGATTAATTCACCCCTCCACTTT
>TRBJ2-7|many|NA|TRBV28
CASSLGTKSEQYF
TGTGCCAGCAGTTTAGGGACAAAGAGTGAGCAGTACTTC
>TRBJ1-5|NA|TRBD1|TRBV20-1
CSAREGGTGAYQPQHF
TGCAGTGCTAGAGAAGGGGGGACAGGGGCATATCAGCCCCAGCATTTT
>TRBJ2-7|NA|TRBD2|TRBV2
CASSPGLAPLEQYF
TGTGCCAGCAGTCCGGGACTAGCTCCTCTCGAGCAGTACTTC
>TRBJ1-5|many|NA|TRBV19
CASSIGGAGNQPQHF
TGTGCCAGTAGTATTGGGGGCGCGGGCAATCAGCCCCAGCATTTT